This TCR beta chain emerged from a study of CD8 T cells in Susac syndrome. Random hexamers served to reverse transcribe roughly 0.45 to 1 ug RNA. TCRdb re-called the immunoSEQ multiplex PCR reads through MiXCR, storing one row per CDR3 protein. The sample carries roughly 120,000 distinct CDR3 sequences, around 95% recorded once. There are 14 residues in the CDR3. The ends lost 7 bases at V and 3 bases at J; junction bases unmatched: 8. From germline, CDR1 is SNHLY and CDR2 FYNNEI. The sequenced material came from CD4+ T cells from PBMCs. The TCR was taken from a human donor in good health. The chain carries TRBV2 and TRBJ2-5; 7 positions agree with TRBD2. The DNA of the CDR3 is TGTGCCAGCATCACTCTAGCGGCGAAAGAGACCCAGTACTTC. Translated, it gives CASITLAAKETQYF.